This TCR beta chain was observed in a study of spatial heterogeneity in lung cancer. Across the whole study: Unique TCR and UMI combinations averaged more than ten appearances each in raw reads. Whole-study results and caveats: In blood, ubiquitous expanded tumor TCRs appeared more at resection than follow-up.

Concerning this clonotype itself: Its specificity is not known.

The CDR3 totals 14 residues. With V trimmed by 2 bases and J by 7 bases, 3 bases remained unmatched. The V gene's germline CDR1 is KGHSH and CDR2 LQKENI. TCR cDNA molecules were tagged individually, and each one carried a unique molecular identifier. Each CDR3 protein is one row after TCRdb ran MiXCR on the 5' RACE reads. The sample shows tens of thousands of distinct CDR3 sequences, about 8% of them seen only once. Time point indicated: sample taken at primary tumor resection. Whole RNA was taken from tumor, nontumor lung or frozen PBMC; it was then sequenced unsorted. The chain couples TRBV18 to TRBJ2-1; TRBD2 matches 9 bases. This sequence was found in a female donor with early-stage non-small cell lung cancer. Here the sequenced sample was PBMCs, taken at surgery. CDR3 residues: CASSPLSGRNEQFF. The CDR3 DNA reads as TGTGCCAGCTCACCATTAAGCGGGAGGAATGAGCAGTTCTTC.